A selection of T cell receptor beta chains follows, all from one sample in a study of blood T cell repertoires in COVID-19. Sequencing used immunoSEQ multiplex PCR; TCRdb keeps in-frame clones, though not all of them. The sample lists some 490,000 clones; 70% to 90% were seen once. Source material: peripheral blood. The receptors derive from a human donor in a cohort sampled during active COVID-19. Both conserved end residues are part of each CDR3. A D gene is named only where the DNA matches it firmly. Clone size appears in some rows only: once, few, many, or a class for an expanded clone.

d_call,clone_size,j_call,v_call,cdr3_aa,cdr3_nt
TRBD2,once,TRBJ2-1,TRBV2,CASRQGLAGGPEQFF,TGTGCCAGCAGGCAGGGACTAGCGGGAGGGCCTGAGCAGTTCTTC
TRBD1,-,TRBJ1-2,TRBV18,CASSPGQGPGGYTF,TGTGCCAGCTCACCTGGACAGGGGCCAGGGGGCTACACCTTC
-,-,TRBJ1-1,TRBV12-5,CASGFLTTGNTEAFF,TGTGCTAGTGGTTTTTTAACGACTGGGAACACTGAAGCTTTCTTT
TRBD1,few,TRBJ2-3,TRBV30,CAWRDRGTDTQYF,TGTGCCTGGCGGGACAGGGGTACAGATACGCAGTATTTT
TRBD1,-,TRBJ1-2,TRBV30,CAWSTPQGRWYGYTF,TGTGCCTGGAGTACCCCACAGGGGAGATGGTATGGCTACACCTTC
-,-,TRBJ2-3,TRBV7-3,CASSLLSGSSTDTQYF,TGTGCCAGCAGCTTACTGAGCGGTTCTAGCACAGATACGCAGTATTTT
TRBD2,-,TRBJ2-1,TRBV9,CASTKGASGSFYNEQFF,TGTGCCAGCACCAAGGGGGCTAGCGGGAGTTTTTACAATGAGCAGTTCTTC
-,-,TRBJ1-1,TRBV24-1,CATSTPLNTEAFF,TGTGCCACCAGCACACCCTTGAACACTGAAGCTTTCTTT
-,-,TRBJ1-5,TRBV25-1,CASSEVDRPGAQHF,TGTGCCAGCAGTGAAGTTGACCGACCCGGAGCCCAGCATTTT
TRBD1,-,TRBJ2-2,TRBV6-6,CASSYSRGTGGEELFF,TGTGCCAGCAGTTACTCGCGAGGGACAGGGGGCGAGGAGCTGTTTTTT
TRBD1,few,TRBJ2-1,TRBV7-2,CASSSEPGQGYNEQFF,TGTGCCAGCAGCTCTGAACCGGGACAGGGATACAATGAGCAGTTCTTC
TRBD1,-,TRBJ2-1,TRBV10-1,CASSESRLRGNEQFF,TGCGCCAGCAGTGAGTCTAGGCTCAGGGGGAATGAGCAGTTCTTC
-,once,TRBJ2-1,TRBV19,CASSIKRGAHSYNEQFF,TGTGCCAGTAGTATAAAACGGGGGGCGCACTCCTACAATGAGCAGTTCTTC
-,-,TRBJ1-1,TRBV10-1,CASRQYKNTEAFF,TGCGCCAGTAGACAGTACAAGAACACTGAAGCTTTCTTT
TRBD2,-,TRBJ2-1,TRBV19,CASSNVPGLAGLYNEQFF,TGTGCCAGTAGTAACGTACCGGGACTAGCGGGGTTATACAATGAGCAGTTCTTC
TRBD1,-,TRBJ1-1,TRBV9,CASSRSGGGTEAFF,TGTGCCAGCAGCAGATCAGGGGGCGGAACTGAAGCTTTCTTT
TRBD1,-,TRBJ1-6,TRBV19,CASSIVPPGQKLPPLHF,TGTGCCAGTAGTATCGTCCCTCCGGGACAGAAGCTTCCACCCCTCCACTTT
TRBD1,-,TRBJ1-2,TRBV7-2,CASSLGRGRVYGYTF,TGTGCCAGCAGCTTAGGCAGGGGGCGCGTCTATGGCTACACCTTC
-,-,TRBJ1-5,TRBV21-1,CASAEGGGGDQPQHF,TGTGCCAGCGCCGAAGGGGGCGGGGGGGATCAGCCCCAGCATTTT
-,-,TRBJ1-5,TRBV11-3,CASSTGEASNQPQHF,TGTGCCAGCAGCACCGGCGAGGCTAGCAATCAGCCCCAGCATTTT
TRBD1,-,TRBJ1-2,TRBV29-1,CSAYGQGPINYGYTF,TGCAGCGCCTACGGACAGGGGCCCATAAACTATGGCTACACCTTC
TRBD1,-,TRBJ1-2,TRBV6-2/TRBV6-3,CASSYKRTGSSNYGYTF,TGTGCCAGCAGTTACAAGAGGACAGGGTCATCTAACTATGGCTACACCTTC
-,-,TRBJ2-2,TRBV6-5,CASRKPGNTGELFF,TGTGCCAGCAGGAAACCAGGAAACACCGGGGAGCTGTTTTTT
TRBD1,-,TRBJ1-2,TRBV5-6,CASSLDRAEGYTF,TGTGCCAGCAGCTTAGACAGGGCCGAGGGCTACACCTTC
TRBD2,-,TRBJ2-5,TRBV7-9,CASSLGTSGEGETQYF,TGTGCCAGCAGCTTAGGGACTAGCGGAGAAGGGGAGACCCAGTACTTC
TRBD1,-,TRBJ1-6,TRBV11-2,CASSPRTGGDSPLHF,TGTGCCAGCAGCCCCAGGACAGGGGGAGATTCACCCCTCCACTTT
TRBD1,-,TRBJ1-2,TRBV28,CASSFNPATGGQGYGYTF,TGTGCCAGCAGTTTTAATCCCGCGACAGGGGGTCAAGGGTATGGCTACACCTTC
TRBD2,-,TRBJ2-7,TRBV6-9,CASSYFRLAATYEQYF,TGTGCCAGCAGTTATTTTCGACTAGCGGCCACCTACGAGCAGTACTTC
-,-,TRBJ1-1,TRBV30,CAWMGDTEAFF,TGTGCCTGGATGGGAGACACTGAAGCTTTCTTT
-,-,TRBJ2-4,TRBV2,CASKLDRKNIQYF,TGTGCCAGCAAACTAGACAGGAAAAACATTCAGTACTTC
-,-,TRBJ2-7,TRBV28,CASSSTLGTPAYEQYF,TGTGCCAGCAGTTCGACGCTCGGGACACCAGCCTACGAGCAGTACTTC
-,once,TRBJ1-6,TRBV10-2,CATGLDRSNSPLHF,TGCGCCACCGGGCTGGACAGATCTAATTCACCCCTCCACTTT
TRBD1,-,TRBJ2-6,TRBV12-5,CASGLASSGTGSAGANVLTF,TGTGCTAGTGGTTTGGCGAGCTCCGGGACAGGTTCGGCCGGGGCCAACGTCCTGACTTTC
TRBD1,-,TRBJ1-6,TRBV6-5,CASSSGTANSPLHF,TGTGCCAGCAGTTCCGGGACAGCTAATTCACCCCTCCACTTT
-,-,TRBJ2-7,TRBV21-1,CASSGQREDEQYF,TGTGCCAGCAGCGGGCAGCGGGAGGACGAGCAGTACTTC
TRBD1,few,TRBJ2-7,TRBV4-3,CASSQDPAGTGVPYEQYF,TGCGCCAGCAGCCAAGACCCCGCCGGGACAGGGGTTCCCTACGAGCAGTACTTC
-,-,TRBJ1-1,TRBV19,CASSIDPRSNTEAFF,TGTGCCAGTAGTATAGACCCGAGATCGAACACTGAAGCTTTCTTT
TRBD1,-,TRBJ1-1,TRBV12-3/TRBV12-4,CASQGHTEAFF,TGTGCTTCACAGGGGCACACTGAAGCTTTCTTT
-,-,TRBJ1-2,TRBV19,CASSITDGEDGYTF,TGTGCCAGTAGTATCACGGATGGGGAGGATGGCTACACCTTC
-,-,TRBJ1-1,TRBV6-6,CASSPSVNTEAFF,TGTGCCAGCAGCCCGTCAGTGAACACTGAAGCTTTCTTT
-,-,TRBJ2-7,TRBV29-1,CSVDTPGEQYF,TGCAGCGTCGATACCCCCGGCGAGCAGTACTTC
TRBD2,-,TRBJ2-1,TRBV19,CASGLAGGEQFF,TGTGCCAGTGGACTAGCGGGAGGTGAGCAGTTCTTC
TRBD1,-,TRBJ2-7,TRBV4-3,CASSQGLGTGDEQYF,TGCGCCAGCAGCCAAGGGCTAGGGACAGGGGACGAGCAGTACTTC
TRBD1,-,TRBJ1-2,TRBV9,CASSGSGQGEQGYGYTF,TGTGCCAGCAGCGGGAGTGGACAGGGGGAGCAAGGCTATGGCTACACCTTC
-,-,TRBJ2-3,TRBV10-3,CATSMSGVDPDTQYF,TGTGCCACCTCTATGTCGGGGGTCGACCCAGATACGCAGTATTTT
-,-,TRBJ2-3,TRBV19,CASSGLRGTDTQYF,TGTGCCAGTAGTGGTCTACGGGGCACAGATACGCAGTATTTT